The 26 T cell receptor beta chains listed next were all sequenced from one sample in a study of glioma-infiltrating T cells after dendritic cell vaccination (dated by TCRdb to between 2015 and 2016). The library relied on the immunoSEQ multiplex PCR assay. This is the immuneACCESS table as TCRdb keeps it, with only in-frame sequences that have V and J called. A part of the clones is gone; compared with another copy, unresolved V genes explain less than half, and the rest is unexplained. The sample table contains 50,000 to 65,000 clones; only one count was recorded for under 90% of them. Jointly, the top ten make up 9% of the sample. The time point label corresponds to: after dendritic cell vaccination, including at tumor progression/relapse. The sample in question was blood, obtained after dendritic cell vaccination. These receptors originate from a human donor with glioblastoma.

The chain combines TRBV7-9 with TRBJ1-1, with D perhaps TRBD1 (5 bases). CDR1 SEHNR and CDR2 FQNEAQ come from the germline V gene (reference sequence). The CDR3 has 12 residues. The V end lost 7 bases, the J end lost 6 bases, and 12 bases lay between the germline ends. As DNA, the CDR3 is TGTGCCAGCAACTCCGGGGGGTCTGAAGCTTTCTTT. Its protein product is CASNSGGSEAFF.

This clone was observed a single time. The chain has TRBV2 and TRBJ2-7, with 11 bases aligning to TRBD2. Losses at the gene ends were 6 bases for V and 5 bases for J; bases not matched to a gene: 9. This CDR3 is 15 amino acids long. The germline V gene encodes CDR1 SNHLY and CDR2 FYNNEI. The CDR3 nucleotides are TGTGCCAGCAGACCATTAACTAGCGGGGGAAACGAGCAGTACTTC. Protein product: CASRPLTSGGNEQYF.

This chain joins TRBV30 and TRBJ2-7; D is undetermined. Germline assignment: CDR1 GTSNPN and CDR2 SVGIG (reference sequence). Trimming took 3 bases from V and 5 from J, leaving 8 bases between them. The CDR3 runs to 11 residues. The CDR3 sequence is CAWRSLDEQYF. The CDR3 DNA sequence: TGTGCCTGGAGGTCTCTCGACGAGCAGTACTTC.

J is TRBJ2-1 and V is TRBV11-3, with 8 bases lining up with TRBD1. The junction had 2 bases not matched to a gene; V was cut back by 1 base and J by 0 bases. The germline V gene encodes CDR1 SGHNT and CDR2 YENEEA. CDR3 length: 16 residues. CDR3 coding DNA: TGTGCCAGCAGCTTAGGTACAGGGGGCTCCTACAATGAGCAGTTCTTC. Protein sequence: CASSLGTGGSYNEQFF.

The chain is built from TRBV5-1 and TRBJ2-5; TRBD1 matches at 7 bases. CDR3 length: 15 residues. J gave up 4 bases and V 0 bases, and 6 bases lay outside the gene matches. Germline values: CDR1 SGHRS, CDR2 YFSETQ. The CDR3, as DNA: TGCGCCAGCAGCTTGGCCCCACAGGGGTTAGAGACCCAGTACTTC. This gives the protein CASSLAPQGLETQYF.

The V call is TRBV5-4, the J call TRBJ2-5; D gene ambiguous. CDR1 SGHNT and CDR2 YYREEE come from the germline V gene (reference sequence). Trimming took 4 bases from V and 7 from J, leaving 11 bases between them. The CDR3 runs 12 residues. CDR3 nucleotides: TGTGCCAGCAGCCCCCTCTCGGGGACCCAGTACTTC. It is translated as CASSPLSGTQYF.

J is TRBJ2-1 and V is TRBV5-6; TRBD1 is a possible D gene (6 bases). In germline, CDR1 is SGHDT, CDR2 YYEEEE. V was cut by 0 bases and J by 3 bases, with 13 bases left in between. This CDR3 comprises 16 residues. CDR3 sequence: CASSLVTRTVYNEQFF. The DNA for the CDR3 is TGTGCCAGCAGCTTGGTAACCCGGACAGTCTACAATGAGCAGTTCTTC.

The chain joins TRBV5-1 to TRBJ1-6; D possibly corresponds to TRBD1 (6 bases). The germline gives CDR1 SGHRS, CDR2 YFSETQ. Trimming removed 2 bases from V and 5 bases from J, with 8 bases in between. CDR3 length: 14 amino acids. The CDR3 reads CASSLQGDNSPLHF. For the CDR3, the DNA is TGCGCCAGCAGCTTACAGGGAGATAATTCACCCCTCCACTTT.

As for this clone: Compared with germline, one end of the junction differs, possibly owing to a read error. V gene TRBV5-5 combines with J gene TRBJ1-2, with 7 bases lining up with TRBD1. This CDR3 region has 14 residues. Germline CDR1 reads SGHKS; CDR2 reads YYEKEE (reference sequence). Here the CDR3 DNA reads TGCGCCAGCAGCCAGTCAAGGGGGCTCTGCGACTACACCTTC. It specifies CASSQSRGLCDYTF.

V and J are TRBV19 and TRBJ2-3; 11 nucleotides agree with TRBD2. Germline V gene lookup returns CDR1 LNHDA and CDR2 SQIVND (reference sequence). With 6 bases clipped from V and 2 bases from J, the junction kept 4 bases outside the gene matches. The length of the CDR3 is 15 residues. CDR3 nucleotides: TGTGCCAGTAGAGTACTAGCGGGGGACACAGATACGCAGTATTTT. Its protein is CASRVLAGDTDTQYF.

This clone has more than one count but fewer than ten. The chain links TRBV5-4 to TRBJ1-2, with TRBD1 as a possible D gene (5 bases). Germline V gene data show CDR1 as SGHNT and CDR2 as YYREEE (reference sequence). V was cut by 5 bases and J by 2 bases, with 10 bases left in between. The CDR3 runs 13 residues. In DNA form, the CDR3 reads TGTGCCAGCAGGGGGGGGTTCAACTATGGCTACACCTTC. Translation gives CASRGGFNYGYTF.

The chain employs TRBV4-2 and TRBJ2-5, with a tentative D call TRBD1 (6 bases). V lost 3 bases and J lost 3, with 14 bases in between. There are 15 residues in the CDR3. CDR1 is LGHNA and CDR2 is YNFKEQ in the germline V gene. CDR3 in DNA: TGTGCCAGCAGCCACCGAGGCGCAGGGGAAGAGACCCAGTACTTC. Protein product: CASSHRGAGEETQYF.

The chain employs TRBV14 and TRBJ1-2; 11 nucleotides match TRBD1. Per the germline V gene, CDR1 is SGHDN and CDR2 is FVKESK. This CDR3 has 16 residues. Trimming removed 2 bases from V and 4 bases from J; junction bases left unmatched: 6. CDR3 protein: CASSQTGTGGAYGYTF. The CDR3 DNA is TGTGCCAGCAGCCAAACCGGGACAGGGGGAGCCTATGGCTACACCTTC.

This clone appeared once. The CDR3 nucleotides are TGTGCCAGCAAACGGACAGGGGCCTACGAGCAGTACTTC. This sequence encodes CASKRTGAYEQYF. V usage is TRBV6-5 and J usage is TRBJ2-7; 9 positions agree with TRBD1. Per the germline V gene, CDR1 is MNHEY and CDR2 is SVGAGI. The V segment lost 7 bases and the J segment 2 bases; nucleotides outside the gene matches: 3. CDR3 length equals 13 residues.

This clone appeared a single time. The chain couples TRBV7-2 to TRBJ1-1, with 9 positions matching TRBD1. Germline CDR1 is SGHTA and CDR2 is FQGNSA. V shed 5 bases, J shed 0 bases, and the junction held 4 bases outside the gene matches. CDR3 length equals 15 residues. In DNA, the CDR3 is TGTGCCAGCAGCCCCGGACAGGGGATGAACACTGAAGCTTTCTTT. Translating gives CASSPGQGMNTEAFF.

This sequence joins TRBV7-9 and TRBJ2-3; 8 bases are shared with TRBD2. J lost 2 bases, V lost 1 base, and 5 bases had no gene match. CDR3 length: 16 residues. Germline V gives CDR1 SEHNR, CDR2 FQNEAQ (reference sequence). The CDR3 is CASSLEGGGNTDTQYF. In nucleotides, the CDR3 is TGTGCCAGCAGCTTAGAAGGCGGGGGGAACACAGATACGCAGTATTTT.

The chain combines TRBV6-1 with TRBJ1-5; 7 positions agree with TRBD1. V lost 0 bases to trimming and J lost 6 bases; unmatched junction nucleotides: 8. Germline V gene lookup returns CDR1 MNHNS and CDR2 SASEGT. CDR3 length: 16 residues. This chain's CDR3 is CASSEAPGGWGQPQHF. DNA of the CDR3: TGTGCCAGCAGTGAAGCCCCAGGGGGTTGGGGTCAGCCCCAGCATTTT.

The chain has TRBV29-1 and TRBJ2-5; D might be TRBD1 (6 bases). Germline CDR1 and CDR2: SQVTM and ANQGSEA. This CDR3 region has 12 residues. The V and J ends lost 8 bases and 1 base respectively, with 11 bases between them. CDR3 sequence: CSSRGGQETQYF. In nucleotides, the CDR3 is TGCAGCTCGAGAGGGGGCCAAGAGACCCAGTACTTC. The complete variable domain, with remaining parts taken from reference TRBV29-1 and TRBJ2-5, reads SAVISQKPSRDICQRGTSLTIQCQVDSQVTMMFWYRQQPGQSLTLIATANQGSEATYESGFVIDKFPISRPNLTFSTLTVSNMSPEDSSIYLCSSRGGQETQYFGPGTRLLVL.

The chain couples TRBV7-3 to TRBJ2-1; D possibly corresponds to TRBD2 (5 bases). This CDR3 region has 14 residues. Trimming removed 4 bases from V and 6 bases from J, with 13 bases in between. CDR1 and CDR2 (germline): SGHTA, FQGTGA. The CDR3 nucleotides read TGTGCCAGCAGCTCCCAACCCAGCGGCAATGAGCAGTTCTTC. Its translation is CASSSQPSGNEQFF.

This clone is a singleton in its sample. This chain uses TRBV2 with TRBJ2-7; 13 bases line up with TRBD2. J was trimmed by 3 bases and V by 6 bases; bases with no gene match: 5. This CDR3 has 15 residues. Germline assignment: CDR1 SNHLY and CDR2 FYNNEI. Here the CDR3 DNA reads TGTGCCAGCAGCCCACTAGCGGGGGGGCTCTACGAGCAGTACTTC. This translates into CASSPLAGGLYEQYF.

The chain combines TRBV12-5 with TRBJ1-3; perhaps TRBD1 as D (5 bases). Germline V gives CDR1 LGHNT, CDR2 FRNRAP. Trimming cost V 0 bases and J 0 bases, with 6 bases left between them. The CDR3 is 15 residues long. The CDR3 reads CASGLVGGSGNTIYF. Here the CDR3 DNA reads TGTGCTAGTGGTTTGGTGGGGGGCTCTGGAAACACCATATATTTT.

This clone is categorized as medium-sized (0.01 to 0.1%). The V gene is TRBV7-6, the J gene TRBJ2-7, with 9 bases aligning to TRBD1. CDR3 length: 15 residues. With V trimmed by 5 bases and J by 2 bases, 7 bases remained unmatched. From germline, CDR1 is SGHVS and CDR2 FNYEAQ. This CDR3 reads CASSPGTGKAYEQYF. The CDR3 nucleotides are TGTGCCAGCAGCCCAGGGACAGGGAAGGCCTACGAGCAGTACTTC.

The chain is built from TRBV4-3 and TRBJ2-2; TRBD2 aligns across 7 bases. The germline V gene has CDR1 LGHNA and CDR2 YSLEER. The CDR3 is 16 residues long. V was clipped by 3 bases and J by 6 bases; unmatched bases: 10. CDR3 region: CASSQGAGTTSGELFF. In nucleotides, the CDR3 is TGCGCCAGCAGCCAGGGAGCGGGAACGACCTCCGGGGAGCTGTTTTTT.

This chain's CDR3 is CASRQLSSSEAFF. For the CDR3, the DNA is TGTGCCAGCAGACAGTTATCATCCTCTGAAGCTTTCTTT. The chain recombines TRBV28 with TRBJ1-1; D is unclear. Trimming cost V 6 bases and J 6 bases, with 14 bases left between them. The CDR3 is made up of 13 amino acids. In germline, CDR1 is MDHEN, CDR2 SYDVKM.

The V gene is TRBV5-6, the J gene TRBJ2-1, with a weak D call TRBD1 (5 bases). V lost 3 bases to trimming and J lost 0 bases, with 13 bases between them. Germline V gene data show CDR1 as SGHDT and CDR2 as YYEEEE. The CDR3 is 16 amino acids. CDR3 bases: TGTGCCAGCAGCTCGATTCAGGGTAGCTCCTACAATGAGCAGTTCTTC. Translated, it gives CASSSIQGSSYNEQFF.

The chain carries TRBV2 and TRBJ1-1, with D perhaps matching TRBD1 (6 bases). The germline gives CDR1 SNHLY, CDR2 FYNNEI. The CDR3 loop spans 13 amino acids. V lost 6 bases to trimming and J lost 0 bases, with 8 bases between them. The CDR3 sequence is CASRGQMNTEAFF. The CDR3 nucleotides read TGTGCCAGCAGAGGACAGATGAACACTGAAGCTTTCTTT.